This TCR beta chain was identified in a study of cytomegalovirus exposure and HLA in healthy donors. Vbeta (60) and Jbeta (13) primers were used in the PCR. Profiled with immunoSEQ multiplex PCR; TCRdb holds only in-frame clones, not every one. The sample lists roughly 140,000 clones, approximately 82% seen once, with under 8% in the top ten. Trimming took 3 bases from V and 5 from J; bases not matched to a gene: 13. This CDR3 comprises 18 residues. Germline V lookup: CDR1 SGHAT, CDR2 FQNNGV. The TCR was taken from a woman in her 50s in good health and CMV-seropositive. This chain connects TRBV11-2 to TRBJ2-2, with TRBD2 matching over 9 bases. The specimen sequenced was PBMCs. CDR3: CASSFLRGGRLDTGELFF. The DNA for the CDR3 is TGTGCCAGCAGCTTTTTGCGGGGGGGCCGTTTGGATACCGGGGAGCTGTTTTTT.